These 3 T cell receptor beta chains came from one sample sequenced in a study of T cell repertoires in cytomegalovirus infection. TCRdb passed the reads through MiXCR, listing each CDR3 protein once. The table records under 450,000 distinct CDR3 sequences, approximately 35% of them present only once. No antigens are known for them. The source was cultured PBMCs, collected from culture after CMV antigen stimulation. All receptors come from a human donor in good health (CMV status not recorded). Some clones in this sample may be carry-over from other donors' samples.

This clonotype was seen a few times. The chain recombines TRBV7-2 with TRBJ1-4; D remains ambiguous. V lost 3 bases to trimming and J lost 7 bases, with 3 bases between them. The CDR3 runs to 11 residues. Germline V CDR1 and CDR2: SGHTA, FQGNSA. CDR3 nucleotides: TGTGCCAGCAGCTTCTCTGAAAAACTGTTTTTT. As protein: CASSFSEKLFF. Full variable domain (rest looked up from reference TRBV7-2 and TRBJ1-4): GAGVSQSPSNKVTEKGKDVELRCDPISGHTALYWYRQSLGQGLEFLIYFQGNSAPDKSGLPSDRFSAERTGGSVSTLTIQRTQQEDSAVYLCASSFSEKLFFGSGTQLSVL.

The chain joins TRBV7-9 to TRBJ2-3; D possibly corresponds to TRBD2 (6 bases). The CDR3 consists of 14 residues. Per germline, CDR1 SEHNR and CDR2 FQNEAQ (reference sequence). V gave up 3 bases and J gave up 4 bases, with 11 bases separating them. CDR3 in amino acids: CASSLEGSPDTQYF. The CDR3 nucleotides read TGTGCCAGCAGCTTGGAGGGGAGCCCAGATACGCAGTATTTT.

This clonotype occurred many times. The rearrangement links TRBV7-9 to TRBJ2-1; 14 bases line up with TRBD2. Per the germline V gene, CDR1 is SEHNR and CDR2 is FQNEAQ (reference sequence). V lost 1 base to trimming and J lost 3 bases; unmatched junction nucleotides: 5. This CDR3 region has 18 residues. This CDR3 reads CASSLEGTSGSSYNEQFF. For the CDR3, the DNA is TGTGCCAGCAGCTTAGAAGGGACTAGCGGGAGCAGCTACAATGAGCAGTTCTTC.